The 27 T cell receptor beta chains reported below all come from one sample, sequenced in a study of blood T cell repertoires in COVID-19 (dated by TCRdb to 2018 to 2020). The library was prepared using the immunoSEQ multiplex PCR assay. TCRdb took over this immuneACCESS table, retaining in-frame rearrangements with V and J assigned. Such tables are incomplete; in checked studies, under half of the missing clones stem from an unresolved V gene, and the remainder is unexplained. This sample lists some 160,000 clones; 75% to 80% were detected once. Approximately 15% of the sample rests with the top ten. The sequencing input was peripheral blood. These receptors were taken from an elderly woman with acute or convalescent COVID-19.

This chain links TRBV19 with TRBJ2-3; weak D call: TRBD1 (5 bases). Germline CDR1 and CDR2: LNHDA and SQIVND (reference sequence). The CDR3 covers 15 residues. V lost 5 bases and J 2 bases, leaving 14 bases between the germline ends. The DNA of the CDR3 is TGTGCCAGTAGTGTGACAGCGCTACCCACAGATACGCAGTATTTT. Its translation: CASSVTALPTDTQYF.

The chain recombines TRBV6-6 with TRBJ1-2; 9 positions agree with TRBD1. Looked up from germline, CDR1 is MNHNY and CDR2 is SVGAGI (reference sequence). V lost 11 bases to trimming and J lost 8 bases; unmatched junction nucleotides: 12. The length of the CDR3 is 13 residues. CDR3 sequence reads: CASTPRGQGGYTF. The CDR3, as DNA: TGTGCCTCAACTCCCCGCGGACAGGGGGGCTACACCTTC.

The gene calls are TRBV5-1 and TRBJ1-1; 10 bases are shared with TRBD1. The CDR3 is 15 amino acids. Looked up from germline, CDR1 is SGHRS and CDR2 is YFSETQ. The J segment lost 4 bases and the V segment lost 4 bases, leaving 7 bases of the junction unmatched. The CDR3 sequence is CASSGTGVVSTEAFF. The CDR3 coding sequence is TGCGCCAGCAGCGGGACAGGGGTTGTGAGCACTGAAGCTTTCTTT. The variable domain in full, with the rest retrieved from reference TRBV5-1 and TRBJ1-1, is KAGVTQTPRYLIKTRGQQVTLSCSPISGHRSVSWYQQTPGQGLQFLFEYFSETQRNKGNFPGRFSGRQFSNSRSEMNVSTLELGDSALYLCASSGTGVVSTEAFFGQGTRLTVV.

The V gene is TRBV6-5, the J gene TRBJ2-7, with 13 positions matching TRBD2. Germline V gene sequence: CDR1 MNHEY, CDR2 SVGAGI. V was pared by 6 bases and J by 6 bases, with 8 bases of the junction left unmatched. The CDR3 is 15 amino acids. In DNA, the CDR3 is TGTGCCAGCAGCATCGGACTAGCGGGAGTTGTCGAGCAGTACTTC. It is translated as CASSIGLAGVVEQYF.

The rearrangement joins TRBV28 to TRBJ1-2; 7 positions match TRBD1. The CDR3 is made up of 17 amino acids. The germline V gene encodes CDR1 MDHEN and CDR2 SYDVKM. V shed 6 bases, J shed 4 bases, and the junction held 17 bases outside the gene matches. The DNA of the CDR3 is TGTGCCAGCAGCCGAAGGACAGGTCTGGGCGAATCCTATGGCTACACCTTC. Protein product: CASSRRTGLGESYGYTF.

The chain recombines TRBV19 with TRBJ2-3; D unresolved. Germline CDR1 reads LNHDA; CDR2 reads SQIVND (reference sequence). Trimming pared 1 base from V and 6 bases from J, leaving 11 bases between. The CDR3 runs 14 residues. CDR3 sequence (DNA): TGTGCCAGTAGTATAGGCACCCTCGGGGATACGCAGTATTTT. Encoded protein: CASSIGTLGDTQYF. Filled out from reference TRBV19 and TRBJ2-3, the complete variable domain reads DGGITQSPKYLFRKEGQNVTLSCEQNLNHDAMYWYRQDPGQGLRLIYYSQIVNDFQKGDIAEGYSVSREKKESFPLTVTSAQKNPTAFYLCASSIGTLGDTQYFGPGTRLTVL.

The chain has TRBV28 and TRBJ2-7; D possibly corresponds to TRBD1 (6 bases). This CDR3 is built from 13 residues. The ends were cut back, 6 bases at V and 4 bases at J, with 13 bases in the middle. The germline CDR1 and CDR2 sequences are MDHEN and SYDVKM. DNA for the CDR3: TGTGCCAGCAGACAGGGTGGTTTGTACGAGCAGTACTTC. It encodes CASRQGGLYEQYF.

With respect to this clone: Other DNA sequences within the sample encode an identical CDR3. CDR3 sequence: CASSLQDLNTEAFF. DNA for the CDR3: TGCGCCAGCAGCTTACAGGATCTGAACACTGAAGCTTTCTTT. The chain has TRBV5-1 and TRBJ1-1, with D possibly matching TRBD1 (5 bases). With 2 bases removed from V and 0 bases from J, the gap between germline ends came to 8 bases. The CDR3 is made up of 14 amino acids. In germline, CDR1 is SGHRS, CDR2 YFSETQ. The variable domain in full, with the rest retrieved from reference TRBV5-1 and TRBJ1-1, is KAGVTQTPRYLIKTRGQQVTLSCSPISGHRSVSWYQQTPGQGLQFLFEYFSETQRNKGNFPGRFSGRQFSNSRSEMNVSTLELGDSALYLCASSLQDLNTEAFFGQGTRLTVV.

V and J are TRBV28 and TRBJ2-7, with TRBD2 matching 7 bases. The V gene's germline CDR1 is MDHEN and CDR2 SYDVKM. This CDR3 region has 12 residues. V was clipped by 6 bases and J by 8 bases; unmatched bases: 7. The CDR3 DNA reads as TGTGCCAGCAGATCTAGCGGAACGAAGCAGTACTTC. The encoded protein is CASRSSGTKQYF.

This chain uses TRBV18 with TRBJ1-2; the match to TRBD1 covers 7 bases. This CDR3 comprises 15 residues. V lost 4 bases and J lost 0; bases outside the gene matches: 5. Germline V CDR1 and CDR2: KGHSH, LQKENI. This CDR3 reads CASSLTGTANYGYTF. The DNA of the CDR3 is TGTGCCAGCTCACTGACCGGGACAGCTAACTATGGCTACACCTTC.

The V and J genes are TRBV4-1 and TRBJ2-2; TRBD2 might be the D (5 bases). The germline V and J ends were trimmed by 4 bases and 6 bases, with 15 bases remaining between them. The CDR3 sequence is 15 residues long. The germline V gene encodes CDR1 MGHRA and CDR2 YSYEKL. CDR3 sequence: CASSRNLVRAGELFF. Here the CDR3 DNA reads TGCGCCAGCAGCCGGAACCTGGTGAGGGCCGGGGAGCTGTTTTTT.

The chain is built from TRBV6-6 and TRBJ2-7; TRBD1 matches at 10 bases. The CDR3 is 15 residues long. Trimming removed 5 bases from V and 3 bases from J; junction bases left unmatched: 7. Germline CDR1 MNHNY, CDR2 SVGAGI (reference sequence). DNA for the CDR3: TGTGCCAGCAGTAAAGGGACAGGGGCCTTCTACGAGCAGTACTTC. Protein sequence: CASSKGTGAFYEQYF.

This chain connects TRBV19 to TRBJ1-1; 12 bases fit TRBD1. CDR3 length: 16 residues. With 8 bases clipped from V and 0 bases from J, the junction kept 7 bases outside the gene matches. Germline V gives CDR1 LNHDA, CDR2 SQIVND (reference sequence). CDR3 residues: CASRTGTGGMNTEAFF. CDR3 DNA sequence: TGTGCCAGTCGTACCGGGACAGGGGGCATGAACACTGAAGCTTTCTTT. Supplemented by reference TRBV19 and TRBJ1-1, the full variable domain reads DGGITQSPKYLFRKEGQNVTLSCEQNLNHDAMYWYRQDPGQGLRLIYYSQIVNDFQKGDIAEGYSVSREKKESFPLTVTSAQKNPTAFYLCASRTGTGGMNTEAFFGQGTRLTVV.

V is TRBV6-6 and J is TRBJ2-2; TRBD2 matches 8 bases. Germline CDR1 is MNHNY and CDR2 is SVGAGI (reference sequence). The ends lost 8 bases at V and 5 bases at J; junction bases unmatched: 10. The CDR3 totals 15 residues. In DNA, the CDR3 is TGTGCCAGCGTGCCGGGGGGGCCCAGAACCGGGGAGCTGTTTTTT. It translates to CASVPGGPRTGELFF.

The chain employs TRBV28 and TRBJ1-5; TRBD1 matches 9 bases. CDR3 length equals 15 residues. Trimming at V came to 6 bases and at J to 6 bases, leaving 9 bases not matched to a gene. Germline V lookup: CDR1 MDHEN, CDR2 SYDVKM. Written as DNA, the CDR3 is TGTGCCAGCAGACCCGGACAGGGGAGAGGTCAGCCCCAGCATTTT. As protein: CASRPGQGRGQPQHF.

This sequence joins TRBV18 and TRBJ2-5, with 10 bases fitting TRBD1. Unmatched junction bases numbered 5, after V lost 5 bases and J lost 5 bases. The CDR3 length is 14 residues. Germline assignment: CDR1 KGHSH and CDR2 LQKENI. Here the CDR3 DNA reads TGTGCCAGCTCATCGACAGGGGGCGGTGAGACCCAGTACTTC. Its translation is CASSSTGGGETQYF.

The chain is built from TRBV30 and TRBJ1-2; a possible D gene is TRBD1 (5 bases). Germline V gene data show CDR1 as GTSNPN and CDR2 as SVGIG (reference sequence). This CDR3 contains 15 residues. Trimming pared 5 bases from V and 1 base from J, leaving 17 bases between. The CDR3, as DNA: TGTGCCTGGGAGCCTCTTGGGGCTAATAACTATGGCTACACCTTC. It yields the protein CAWEPLGANNYGYTF.

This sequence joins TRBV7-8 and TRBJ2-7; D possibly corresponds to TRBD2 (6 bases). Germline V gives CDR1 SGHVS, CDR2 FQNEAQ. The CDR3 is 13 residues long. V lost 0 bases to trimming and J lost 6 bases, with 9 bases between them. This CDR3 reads CASSLAAGSEQYF. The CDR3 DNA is TGTGCCAGCAGCTTAGCGGCGGGATCCGAGCAGTACTTC.

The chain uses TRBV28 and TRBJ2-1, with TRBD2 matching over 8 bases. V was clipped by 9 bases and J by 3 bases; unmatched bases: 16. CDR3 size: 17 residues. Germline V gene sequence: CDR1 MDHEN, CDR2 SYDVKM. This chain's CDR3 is CASSTLRLASLYNEQFF. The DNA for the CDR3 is TGTGCCAGTTCGACCTTAAGACTAGCGTCCCTCTACAATGAGCAGTTCTTC.

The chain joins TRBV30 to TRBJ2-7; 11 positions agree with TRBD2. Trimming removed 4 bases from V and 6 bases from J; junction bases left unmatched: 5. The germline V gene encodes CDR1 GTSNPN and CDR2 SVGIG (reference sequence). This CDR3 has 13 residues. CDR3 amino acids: CAWMGTSGTEQYF. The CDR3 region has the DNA TGTGCCTGGATGGGGACTAGCGGAACCGAGCAGTACTTC.

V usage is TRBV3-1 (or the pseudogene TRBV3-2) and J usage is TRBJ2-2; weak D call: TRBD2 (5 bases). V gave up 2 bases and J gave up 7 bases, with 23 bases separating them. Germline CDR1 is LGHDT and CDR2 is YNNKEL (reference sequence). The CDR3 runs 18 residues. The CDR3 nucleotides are TGTGCCAGCAGCCAAAACCTCCCCCTGGTGGGAGTGGGCGGGGAGCTGTTTTTT. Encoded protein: CASSQNLPLVGVGGELFF.

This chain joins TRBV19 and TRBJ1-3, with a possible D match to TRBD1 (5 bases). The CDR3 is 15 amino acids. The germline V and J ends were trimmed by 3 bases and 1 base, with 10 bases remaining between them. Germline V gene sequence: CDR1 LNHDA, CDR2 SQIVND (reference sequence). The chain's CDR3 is CASSIGRASGNTIYF. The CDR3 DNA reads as TGTGCCAGTAGTATCGGCAGGGCTTCTGGAAACACCATATATTTT. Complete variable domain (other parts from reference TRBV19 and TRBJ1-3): DGGITQSPKYLFRKEGQNVTLSCEQNLNHDAMYWYRQDPGQGLRLIYYSQIVNDFQKGDIAEGYSVSREKKESFPLTVTSAQKNPTAFYLCASSIGRASGNTIYFGEGSWLTVV.

The CDR3 protein is CASSYRQNTEAFF. In nucleotides, the CDR3 is TGTGCCAGCAGTTACCGACAGAACACTGAAGCTTTCTTT. The chain carries TRBV6-5 and TRBJ1-1; no definite D call. The V and J ends lost 2 bases and 1 base respectively, with 5 bases between them. The CDR3 runs to 13 residues. Germline V gene sequence: CDR1 MNHEY, CDR2 SVGAGI.

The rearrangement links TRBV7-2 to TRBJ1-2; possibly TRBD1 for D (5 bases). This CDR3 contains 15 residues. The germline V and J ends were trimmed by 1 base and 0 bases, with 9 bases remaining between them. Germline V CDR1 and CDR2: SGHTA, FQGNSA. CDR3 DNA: TGTGCCAGCAGCTTAGTGGGGGGGTCTAACTATGGCTACACCTTC. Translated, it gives CASSLVGGSNYGYTF.

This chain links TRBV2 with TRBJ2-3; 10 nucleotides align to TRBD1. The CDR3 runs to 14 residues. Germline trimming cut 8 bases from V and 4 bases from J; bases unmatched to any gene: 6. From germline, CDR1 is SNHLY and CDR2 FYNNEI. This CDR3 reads CASAGQGVSDTQYF. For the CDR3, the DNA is TGTGCCAGCGCTGGACAGGGGGTATCAGATACGCAGTATTTT.

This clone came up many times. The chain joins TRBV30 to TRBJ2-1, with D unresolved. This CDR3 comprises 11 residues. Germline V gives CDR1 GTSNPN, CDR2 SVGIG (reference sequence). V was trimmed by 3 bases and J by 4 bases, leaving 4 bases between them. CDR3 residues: CAWRTYNEQFF. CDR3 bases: TGTGCCTGGAGGACTTACAATGAGCAGTTCTTC.

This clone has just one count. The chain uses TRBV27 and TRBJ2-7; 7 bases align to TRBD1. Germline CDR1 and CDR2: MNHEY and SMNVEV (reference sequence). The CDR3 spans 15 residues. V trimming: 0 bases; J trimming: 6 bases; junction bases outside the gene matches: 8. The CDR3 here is CASSLSSQDRVEQYF. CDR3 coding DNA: TGTGCCAGCAGTTTATCCTCCCAAGACAGGGTCGAGCAGTACTTC.